This TCR beta chain was sequenced during a study of identical twins. Losses at the gene ends were 3 bases for V and 3 bases for J; bases not matched to a gene: 5. The CDR3 runs to 17 residues. CDR1 is SGHDT and CDR2 is YYEEEE in the germline V gene. Healthy Caucasians made up all donors. This clonotype has more than one count but fewer than ten. TCRdb re-derived calls from the 5' RACE reads in MiXCR, one entry per CDR3 protein. Of approximately 890,000 distinct CDR3 sequences in the sample, 9% to 15% were seen once. These same data were also listed under a study on yellow fever vaccine responses in identical twins. From that study: Twins showed a vaccine T cell response that reportedly seemed partly convergent, partly personalized.

The origin of this receptor is a woman between 18 and 30 years old in good health. The specimen sequenced was PBMCs. V and J are TRBV5-6 and TRBJ2-4; 14 positions agree with TRBD2. CDR3 in amino acids: CASSYRTSGRIKNIQYF. The CDR3 DNA follows: TGTGCCAGCAGCTACCGGACTAGCGGGAGGATCAAAAACATTCAGTACTTC.